The present entry profiles one T cell receptor beta chain with its context. Its antigen is as yet unknown. Generated by immunoSEQ multiplex PCR, the TCRdb table keeps only in-frame clones and is missing some. The sample has 40,000 to 45,000 clones, 65% to 85% seen once. The entry originates in a study of T cell responses to AZD1222 COVID-19 vaccine. Study as a whole: Second-dose timings of about 4 or about 12 weeks were pooled.

Findings and caveats of the study: Females outnumbered males among donors, who were mostly white British; clonal diversity was possibly underestimated. At baseline, seropositivity was found in only 5 to 7 AZD1222 recipients. CD4 TCRs linked to vaccination spanned spike, dominating at 160-218 and 743-854.

The CDR3 contains 16 residues. Trimming took 4 bases from V and 3 from J; bases not matched to a gene: 5. Germline V lookup: CDR1 MDHEN, CDR2 SYDVKM. The chain links TRBV28 to TRBJ2-6, with TRBD1 matching over 8 bases. This sequence originates from an adult in good health. The sequencing here drew on peripheral blood, taken on day 0 of AZD1222 vaccination. The CDR3 nucleotides are TGTGCCAGCAGTTATTTACAGGGGGATGGGGCCAACGTCCTGACTTTC. Translating gives CASSYLQGDGANVLTF.